Below are 27 T cell receptor beta chains sequenced from a single sample in a study of cytomegalovirus exposure and HLA in healthy donors. PCR was performed using 60 Vbeta and 13 Jbeta primers. Measured with immunoSEQ multiplex PCR; TCRdb has only the in-frame clones, and not every one. The listing records fewer than 100,000 clones. The sample taken for sequencing was PBMCs. The receptors originated from a man aged 18 to 30 in good health and CMV-seropositive.

J is TRBJ2-3 and V is TRBV25-1; D is possibly TRBD2 (5 bases). The CDR3 has 14 amino acids. V lost 2 bases and J 2 bases, leaving 8 bases between the germline ends. In germline, CDR1 is MGHDK, CDR2 SYGVNS. The CDR3 nucleotides are TGTGCCAGCAGTGAAGGACTTTCCACAGATACGCAGTATTTT. Amino acids: CASSEGLSTDTQYF.

This chain uses TRBV14 with TRBJ1-1; TRBD1 might be the D (6 bases). With 0 bases removed from V and 10 bases from J, the gap between germline ends came to 15 bases. Germline V gives CDR1 SGHDN, CDR2 FVKESK. The CDR3 is 14 amino acids. Here the CDR3 reads CASSQEGTFLGAFF. The DNA for the CDR3 is TGTGCCAGCAGCCAAGAAGGGACATTTCTTGGAGCTTTCTTT.

The V call is TRBV7-9, the J call TRBJ1-2, with 9 bases identical to TRBD1. Trimming took 3 bases from V and 8 from J; bases not matched to a gene: 7. Per the germline V gene, CDR1 is SEHNR and CDR2 is FQNEAQ (reference sequence). The CDR3 has 14 amino acids. The DNA of the CDR3 is TGTGCCAGCAGCTTGGCCGGGACAGGGAACGGCTACACCTTC. Its protein product is CASSLAGTGNGYTF.

This rearrangement joins TRBV6-1 to TRBJ1-1; D possibly corresponds to TRBD1 (6 bases). This CDR3 contains 13 residues. Germline V gene sequence: CDR1 MNHNS, CDR2 SASEGT. V lost 11 bases to trimming and J lost 6 bases, with 19 bases between them. Here the CDR3 reads CALTGGAGSEAFF. CDR3 DNA: TGTGCCCTCACGGGGGGCGCGGGGTCTGAAGCTTTCTTT.

The chain is built from TRBV28 and TRBJ2-1; 7 nucleotides align to TRBD2. This CDR3 is built from 14 residues. V shed 2 bases, J shed 7 bases, and the junction held 5 bases outside the gene matches. The germline gives CDR1 MDHEN, CDR2 SYDVKM. The CDR3 spells CASSLAGVKNEQFF. As DNA, the CDR3 is TGTGCCAGCAGTTTAGCGGGGGTGAAAAATGAGCAGTTCTTC.

The chain has TRBV28 and TRBJ1-5, with D perhaps TRBD1 (5 bases). CDR1 MDHEN and CDR2 SYDVKM come from the germline V gene. There are 13 residues in the CDR3. Trimming took 5 bases from V and 7 from J, leaving 12 bases between them. CDR3: CASSLWGGQPQHF. DNA for the CDR3: TGTGCCAGCAGTCTGTGGGGCGGCCAGCCCCAGCATTTT.

This rearrangement joins TRBV5-4 to TRBJ2-2, with D perhaps TRBD2 (6 bases). Germline CDR1 SGHNT, CDR2 YYREEE (reference sequence). The CDR3 is 18 amino acids. Trimming pared 3 bases from V and 7 bases from J, leaving 25 bases between. The chain's CDR3 is CASSSRALMGGGYGELFF. The DNA for the CDR3 is TGTGCCAGCAGCTCTCGGGCTCTCATGGGAGGAGGATACGGGGAGCTGTTTTTT.

The chain employs TRBV19 and TRBJ2-2, with 7 bases identical to TRBD2. With V trimmed by 7 bases and J by 4 bases, 6 bases remained unmatched. This CDR3 comprises 14 residues. Germline CDR1 and CDR2: LNHDA and SQIVND (reference sequence). The CDR3 spells CASTFGEGTGELFF. DNA for the CDR3: TGTGCCAGTACCTTTGGGGAGGGCACCGGGGAGCTGTTTTTT. Based on the CDR3 plus reference TRBV19 and TRBJ2-2, the full variable domain is DGGITQSPKYLFRKEGQNVTLSCEQNLNHDAMYWYRQDPGQGLRLIYYSQIVNDFQKGDIAEGYSVSREKKESFPLTVTSAQKNPTAFYLCASTFGEGTGELFFGEGSRLTVL.

The V gene is TRBV5-1, the J gene TRBJ1-2, with TRBD1 identical over 11 bases. V trimming: 6 bases; J trimming: 6 bases; junction bases outside the gene matches: 10. CDR3 length equals 15 residues. CDR1 SGHRS and CDR2 YFSETQ come from the germline V gene. Here the CDR3 DNA reads TGCGCCAGCAAGGCGGGGGACAGGGGGTTCAATGGCTACACCTTC. This translates into CASKAGDRGFNGYTF.

The chain has TRBV6-1 and TRBJ1-2; 7 bases match TRBD1. Per the germline V gene, CDR1 is MNHNS and CDR2 is SASEGT. The V segment lost 0 bases and the J segment 5 bases; nucleotides outside the gene matches: 3. CDR3 length: 14 amino acids. CDR3 in amino acids: CASSEAGQRYGYTF. CDR3 DNA sequence: TGTGCCAGCAGTGAAGCGGGACAGAGGTATGGCTACACCTTC.

The chain couples TRBV6-4 to TRBJ2-1, with 15 bases lining up with TRBD2. The CDR3 consists of 17 residues. V lost 3 bases and J lost 8; bases outside the gene matches: 8. Germline V gene sequence: CDR1 MRHNA, CDR2 SNTAGT. In DNA form, the CDR3 reads TGTGCCAGCAGTGAAGGACTAGCGGGGGGGCCTCGGGATGAGCAGTTCTTC. It codes for CASSEGLAGGPRDEQFF.

The chain joins TRBV27 to TRBJ1-1; 8 positions match TRBD1. The CDR3 has 13 amino acids. Per the germline V gene, CDR1 is MNHEY and CDR2 is SMNVEV (reference sequence). V was clipped by 2 bases and J by 4 bases; unmatched bases: 0. The CDR3 here is CASSLTGGTEAFF. For the CDR3, the DNA is TGTGCCAGCAGTTTAACAGGGGGCACTGAAGCTTTCTTT.

The chain is built from TRBV19 and TRBJ2-1; 7 positions agree with TRBD2. V lost 1 base, J lost 2 bases, and 5 bases stayed unmatched. The CDR3 runs 16 residues. Germline V gene lookup returns CDR1 LNHDA and CDR2 SQIVND (reference sequence). The CDR3 nucleotides read TGTGCCAGTAGTATAGGGGCGGGGGTAACCTACAATGAGCAGTTCTTC. Translating it yields CASSIGAGVTYNEQFF.

This rearrangement joins TRBV9 to TRBJ2-7; D possibly corresponds to TRBD2 (5 bases). Trimming cost V 3 bases and J 0 bases, with 16 bases left between them. The CDR3 has 16 amino acids. Germline values: CDR1 SGDLS, CDR2 YYNGEE. CDR3 nucleotide sequence: TGTGCCAGCAGCGCCGGTGGAGGCAGTGCCTCCTACGAGCAGTACTTC. Translated, it gives CASSAGGGSASYEQYF.

The chain has TRBV6-4 and TRBJ2-5; maybe TRBD1 (6 bases). CDR3 size: 14 residues. Germline CDR1 reads MRHNA; CDR2 reads SNTAGT. Trimming pared 3 bases from V and 8 bases from J, leaving 16 bases between. CDR3 loop: CASSESGDPATQYF. The CDR3 nucleotides are TGTGCCAGCAGTGAGTCAGGGGATCCGGCCACCCAGTACTTC.

This chain connects TRBV11-2 to TRBJ2-7; 8 bases are a match to TRBD2. V lost 3 bases, J lost 2 bases, and 9 bases stayed unmatched. The CDR3 has 16 amino acids. Germline V gives CDR1 SGHAT, CDR2 FQNNGV. In DNA form, the CDR3 reads TGTGCCAGCAGCTTCATCCATCGGGGGGGCACCTACGAGCAGTACTTC. Translated: CASSFIHRGGTYEQYF.

The chain uses TRBV7-2 and TRBJ1-2; 8 bases line up with TRBD1. V gave up 3 bases and J gave up 8 bases; unmatched junction bases: 11. CDR3 length: 15 residues. Germline CDR1 reads SGHTA; CDR2 reads FQGNSA. The CDR3 nucleotides are TGTGCCAGCAGCTTCGGGCCGACAGGGGAGGAGGGCTACACCTTC. Translating it yields CASSFGPTGEEGYTF.

This chain joins TRBV5-1 and TRBJ2-7, with 7 bases matching TRBD1. V lost 4 bases and J lost 2; bases outside the gene matches: 6. CDR3 size: 14 residues. The germline V gene encodes CDR1 SGHRS and CDR2 YFSETQ. The CDR3 coding sequence is TGCGCCAGCAGCCCAGGACAGGATCCCTACGAGCAGTACTTC. It codes for CASSPGQDPYEQYF. Combining the CDR3 with reference TRBV5-1 and TRBJ2-7 gives the whole variable domain KAGVTQTPRYLIKTRGQQVTLSCSPISGHRSVSWYQQTPGQGLQFLFEYFSETQRNKGNFPGRFSGRQFSNSRSEMNVSTLELGDSALYLCASSPGQDPYEQYFGPGTRLTVT.

The chain couples TRBV6-1 to TRBJ1-4; 9 bases are a match to TRBD1. The CDR3 contains 15 residues. The germline V gene encodes CDR1 MNHNS and CDR2 SASEGT. V was pared by 0 bases and J by 8 bases, with 4 bases of the junction left unmatched. CDR3: CASSEAGTGHEKLFF. Written as DNA, the CDR3 is TGTGCCAGCAGTGAAGCGGGGACAGGGCACGAAAAACTGTTTTTT.

The CDR3 protein is CASSWGLEETQYF. In nucleotides, the CDR3 is TGTGCCAGCAGTTGGGGCCTGGAGGAGACCCAGTACTTC. J is TRBJ2-5 and V is TRBV5-6, with D perhaps TRBD1 (5 bases). There are 13 residues in the CDR3. V was clipped by 5 bases and J by 5 bases, with 13 bases between them. Per the germline V gene, CDR1 is SGHDT and CDR2 is YYEEEE.

The chain couples TRBV5-1 to TRBJ2-1; 13 nucleotides align to TRBD2. The germline CDR1 and CDR2 sequences are SGHRS and YFSETQ. CDR3 size: 17 residues. J gave up 7 bases and V 2 bases, and 9 bases lay outside the gene matches. This chain's CDR3 is CASSFSAGLAGVNEQFF. The CDR3 DNA reads TGCGCCAGCAGCTTCTCTGCCGGACTAGCGGGAGTGAATGAGCAGTTCTTC.

The V and J genes are TRBV28 and TRBJ2-1; the D gene is possibly TRBD1 (7 bases). The V end was cut by 5 bases, the J end by 6 bases, with 17 bases between. Germline CDR1 and CDR2: MDHEN and SYDVKM. This CDR3 contains 15 residues. The CDR3 coding sequence is TGTGCCAGCAGTGTACAGGGGAGGACCTTCAATGAGCAGTTCTTC. It translates to CASSVQGRTFNEQFF.

The chain couples TRBV7-2 to TRBJ2-5, with a possible D match to TRBD1 (6 bases). Trimming stripped 6 bases from V and 1 base from J, with 12 bases between. Per the germline V gene, CDR1 is SGHTA and CDR2 is FQGNSA. This CDR3 contains 14 residues. DNA of the CDR3: TGTGCCAGCAGACAAAACAGGGCCCAAGAGACCCAGTACTTC. As protein: CASRQNRAQETQYF. The variable domain in full, completed from reference TRBV7-2 and TRBJ2-5, reads GAGVSQSPSNKVTEKGKDVELRCDPISGHTALYWYRQSLGQGLEFLIYFQGNSAPDKSGLPSDRFSAERTGGSVSTLTIQRTQQEDSAVYLCASRQNRAQETQYFGPGTRLLVL.

As concerns this clone: Mismatch with germline at one junction end may stem from a read error. This chain links TRBV5-6 with TRBJ2-7; TRBD2 matches at 7 bases. This CDR3 is 15 amino acids long. Germline CDR1 reads SGHDT; CDR2 reads YYEEEE. CDR3 protein: CASSFGRASYRGFSF. DNA of the CDR3: TGTGCCAGCAGCTTTGGGAGGGCTTCATACCGTGGGTTTTCCTTC.

The V call is TRBV5-1, the J call TRBJ2-1; 9 bases match TRBD2. V lost 2 bases, J lost 5 bases, and 8 bases stayed unmatched. Germline CDR1 and CDR2: SGHRS and YFSETQ. CDR3 length equals 16 residues. The CDR3 sequence: CASSLGASGTNNEQFF. The DNA for the CDR3 is TGCGCCAGCAGCTTAGGAGCTAGCGGGACTAACAATGAGCAGTTCTTC.

The V and J genes are TRBV2 and TRBJ1-2, with D maybe TRBD1 (6 bases). V lost 11 bases and J lost 1, with 20 bases in between. Germline assignment: CDR1 SNHLY and CDR2 FYNNEI. The CDR3 loop spans 15 amino acids. CDR3 bases: TGTGCCTCCCTCCCGGGCCAGGGGAGTAACTATGGCTACACCTTC. This sequence encodes CASLPGQGSNYGYTF.

The chain carries TRBV19 and TRBJ2-7, with D maybe TRBD2 (6 bases). V dropped 3 bases and J dropped 2 bases, with 11 bases sitting between them. CDR3 length: 14 amino acids. CDR1 is LNHDA and CDR2 is SQIVND in the germline V gene (reference sequence). CDR3: CASSIRGWTYEQYF. The CDR3 DNA sequence: TGTGCCAGTAGTATTCGGGGGTGGACCTACGAGCAGTACTTC. Drawing the rest from reference TRBV19 and TRBJ2-7, the complete variable domain is DGGITQSPKYLFRKEGQNVTLSCEQNLNHDAMYWYRQDPGQGLRLIYYSQIVNDFQKGDIAEGYSVSREKKESFPLTVTSAQKNPTAFYLCASSIRGWTYEQYFGPGTRLTVT.